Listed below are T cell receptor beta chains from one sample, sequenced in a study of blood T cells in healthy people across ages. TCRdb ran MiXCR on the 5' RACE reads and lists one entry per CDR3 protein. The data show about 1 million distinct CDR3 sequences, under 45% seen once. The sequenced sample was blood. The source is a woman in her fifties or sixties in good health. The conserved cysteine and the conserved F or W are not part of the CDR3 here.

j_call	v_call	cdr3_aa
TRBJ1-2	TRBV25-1	ASSESTSYGYT
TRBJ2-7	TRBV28	ASTITPEGASEQY
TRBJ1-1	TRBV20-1	SARVGGAHTEAF
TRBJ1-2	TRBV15	ATRPERTGSNYGYT
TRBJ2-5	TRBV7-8	ASSFQGSQETQY
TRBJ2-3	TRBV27	ASISGVTDTQY
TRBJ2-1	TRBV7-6	ASSLDDLRNEQF
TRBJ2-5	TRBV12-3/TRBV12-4	ASSFLGRTQETQY
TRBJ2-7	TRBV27	ASRLGDRVGEQY
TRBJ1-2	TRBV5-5	ASSLDAEGAYGYT
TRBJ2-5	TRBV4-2	ASSQDLIGRAGETQY
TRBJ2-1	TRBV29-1	SVEDSGPYNEQF
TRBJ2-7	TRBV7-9	ASSLGVAGVRGEQY
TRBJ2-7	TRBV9	ASSEDGARPWEQY
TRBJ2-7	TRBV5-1	ASSLGIDEQY
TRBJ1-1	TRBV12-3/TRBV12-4	ASRTGQGGTEAF
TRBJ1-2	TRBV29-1	SVGPHRVWGYT
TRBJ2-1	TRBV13	ASSLPSGSINEQF
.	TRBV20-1	SAPPGVVDNEQF
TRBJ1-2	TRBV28	ATTLGGYGYT
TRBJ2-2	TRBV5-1	ASSSGLNTGELF
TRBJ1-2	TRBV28	ASSLSYGYT
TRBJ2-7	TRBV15	ATSREGLAFSYEQY
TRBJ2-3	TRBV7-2	ASSLGIHRSDTQY
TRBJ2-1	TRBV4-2	ASSTTVSGGSSYYEQF
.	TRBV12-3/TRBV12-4	ASSSQDKIAYEQY
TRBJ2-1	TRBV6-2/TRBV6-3	ASSPLAGIYNEQF
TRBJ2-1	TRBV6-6	ASSYPNSVRQTNEQF
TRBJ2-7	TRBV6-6	ASLGQNSYEQY
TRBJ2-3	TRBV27	ASSRRWGTSSTDTQY
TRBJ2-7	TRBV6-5	ASSYSNGGLPGGQY
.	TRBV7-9	ASSLRASGDQETQY
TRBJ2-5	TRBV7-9	ASSDSGNYQETQY
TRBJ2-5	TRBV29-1	SVAFSWSETQY
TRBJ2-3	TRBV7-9	ASSLQLAGPTDTQY
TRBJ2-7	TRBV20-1	SARTSGTAYEQY
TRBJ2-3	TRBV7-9	ASSLATTTDTQY
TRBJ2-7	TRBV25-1	ASSELKTGQGAEQY
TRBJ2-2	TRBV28	ASTGVGVYTGELF
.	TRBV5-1	ASSGGSDKNIQY
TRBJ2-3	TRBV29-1	SVRTGLSTDTQY